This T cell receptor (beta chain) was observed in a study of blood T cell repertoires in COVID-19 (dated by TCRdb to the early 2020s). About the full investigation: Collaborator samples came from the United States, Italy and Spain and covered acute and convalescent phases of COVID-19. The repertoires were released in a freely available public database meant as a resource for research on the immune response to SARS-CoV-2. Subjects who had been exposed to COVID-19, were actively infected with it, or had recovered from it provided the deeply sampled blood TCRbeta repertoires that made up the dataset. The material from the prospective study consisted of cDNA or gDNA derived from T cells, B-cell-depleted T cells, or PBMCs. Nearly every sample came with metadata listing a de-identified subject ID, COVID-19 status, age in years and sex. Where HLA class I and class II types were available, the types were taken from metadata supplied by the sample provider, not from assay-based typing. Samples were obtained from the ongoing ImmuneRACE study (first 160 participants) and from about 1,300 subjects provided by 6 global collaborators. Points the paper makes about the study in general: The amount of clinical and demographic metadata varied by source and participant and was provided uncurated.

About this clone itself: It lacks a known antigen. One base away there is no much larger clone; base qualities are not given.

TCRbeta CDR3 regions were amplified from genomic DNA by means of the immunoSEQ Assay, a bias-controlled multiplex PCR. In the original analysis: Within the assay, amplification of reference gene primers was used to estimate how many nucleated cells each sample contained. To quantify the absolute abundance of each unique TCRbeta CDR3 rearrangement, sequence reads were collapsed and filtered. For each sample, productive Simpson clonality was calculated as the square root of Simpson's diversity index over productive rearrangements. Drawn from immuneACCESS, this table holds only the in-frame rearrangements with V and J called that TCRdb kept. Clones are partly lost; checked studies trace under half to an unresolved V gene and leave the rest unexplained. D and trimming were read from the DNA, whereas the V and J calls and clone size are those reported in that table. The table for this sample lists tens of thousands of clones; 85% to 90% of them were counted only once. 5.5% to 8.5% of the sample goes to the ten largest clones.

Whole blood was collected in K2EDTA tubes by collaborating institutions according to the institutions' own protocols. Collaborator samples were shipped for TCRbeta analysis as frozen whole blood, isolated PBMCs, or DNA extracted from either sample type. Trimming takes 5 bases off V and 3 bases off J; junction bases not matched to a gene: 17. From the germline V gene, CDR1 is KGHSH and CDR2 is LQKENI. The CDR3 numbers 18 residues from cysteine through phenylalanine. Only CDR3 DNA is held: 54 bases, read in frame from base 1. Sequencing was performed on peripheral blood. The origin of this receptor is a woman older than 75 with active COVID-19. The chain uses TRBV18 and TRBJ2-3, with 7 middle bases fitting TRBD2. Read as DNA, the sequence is TGTGCCAGCTCAGGTCGGCTAGCGGACATACCAGGGACAGATACGCAGTATTTT. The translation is CASSGRLADIPGTDTQYF. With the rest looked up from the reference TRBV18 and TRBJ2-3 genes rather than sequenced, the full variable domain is NAGVMQNPRHLVRRRGQEARLRCSPMKGHSHVYWYRQLPEEGLKFMVYLQKENIIDESGMPKERFSAEFPKEGPSILRIQQVVRGDSAAYFCASSGRLADIPGTDTQYFGPGTRLTVL.